The 5 T cell receptor beta chains below were found in one sample sequenced in a study of OX40 agonist ivuxolimab in advanced cancers. This table comes from immunoSEQ multiplex PCR, and its TCRdb copy is limited to in-frame clones, with some not included. The sample includes 80,000 or so clones, roughly 81% of them seen just once. The input for sequencing was CD4+ or CD8+ T cells sorted from blood, taken in a trial of the OX40 agonist ivuxolimab. The receptor set was obtained from an adult with an advanced solid tumor such as melanoma, head and neck, liver or kidney cancer.

This chain connects TRBV5-4 to TRBJ2-2; possibly TRBD1 or TRBD2 for D (6 bases each). Between the trimmed V and J ends, which lost 0 bases and 4 bases, there was a span of 10 bases. From germline, CDR1 is SGHNT and CDR2 YYREEE (reference sequence). This CDR3 comprises 15 residues. The CDR3 DNA is TGTGCCAGCAGCTTGGCGGGGGCGAGCACCGGGGAGCTGTTTTTT. It translates to CASSLAGASTGELFF.

The chain has TRBV19 and TRBJ1-4; a weak D match, TRBD1 (6 bases). This CDR3 comprises 14 residues. Germline V lookup: CDR1 LNHDA, CDR2 SQIVND (reference sequence). The ends were cut back, 4 bases at V and 6 bases at J, with 12 bases in the middle. The CDR3 reads CASSSQGKDEKLFF. The CDR3, as DNA: TGTGCCAGTAGTAGTCAGGGGAAGGATGAAAAACTGTTTTTT.

The V and J genes are TRBV11-1 and TRBJ2-1; maybe TRBD1 (7 bases). Germline V gene lookup returns CDR1 SGHAT and CDR2 FQDESV (reference sequence). Between the trimmed V and J ends, which lost 5 bases and 8 bases, there was a span of 19 bases. CDR3 length: 15 amino acids. The CDR3 region is CASSPPGQGEDEQFF. The CDR3 DNA is TGTGCCAGCAGCCCTCCGGGCCAGGGGGAGGATGAGCAGTTCTTC.

The chain couples TRBV29-1 to TRBJ2-3; 7 bases agree with TRBD2. The CDR3 loop spans 15 amino acids. Germline CDR1 is SQVTM and CDR2 is ANQGSEA. Unmatched junction bases numbered 4, after V lost 1 base and J lost 0 bases. CDR3 DNA sequence: TGCAGCGTTGAAGGGGAGGGAAGAAGCACAGATACGCAGTATTTT. Its translation is CSVEGEGRSTDTQYF.

The chain recombines TRBV18 with TRBJ2-2, with a tentative D call TRBD1 (6 bases). The V gene's germline CDR1 is KGHSH and CDR2 LQKENI. Trimming stripped 0 bases from V and 1 base from J, with 6 bases between. The CDR3 is made up of 15 amino acids. Written as DNA, the CDR3 is TGTGCCAGCTCACCACCGACAGGGAACACCGGGGAGCTGTTTTTT. This translates into CASSPPTGNTGELFF.